Below are 27 T cell receptor beta chains sequenced from a single sample in a study of shared clonotypes between healthy human individuals (dated by TCRdb to 2019 to 2021). CD8 naive samples were CD45RO-negative cells positively selected for CCR7, giving a CD45RA+CCR7+ population that excluded TemRA cells. Libraries were built with the immunoSEQ multiplex PCR assay. As stored in TCRdb, this immuneACCESS dataset retains in-frame rearrangements with V and J assigned. A fraction of the clones does not appear; measured against another copy, unresolved V genes explain less than half of the discrepancy, and the remainder lacks a known reason. Across this sample there are under 600,000 clones, with roughly 98% seen only once. The top ten clonotypes cover 0.3% of the sample. Specimen: naive CD8+ T cells sorted from blood. Explained via the paper, the cell subset or site label denotes: CD45RA+CCR7+. The origin of the receptors is a man in his thirties or forties in good health.

The gene calls are TRBV5-1 and TRBJ2-7; 7 nucleotides line up with TRBD1. V shed 5 bases and J 5 bases; nucleotides not matched to a gene: 7. The germline CDR1 and CDR2 sequences are SGHRS and YFSETQ. CDR3 size: 13 residues. As DNA, the CDR3 is TGCGCCAGCAGGACCGACAGGGTCAACGAGCAGTACTTC. This encodes CASRTDRVNEQYF.

V gene TRBV9 combines with J gene TRBJ2-3; 8 nucleotides match TRBD2. V was pared by 0 bases and J by 6 bases, with 12 bases of the junction left unmatched. CDR1 SGDLS and CDR2 YYNGEE come from the germline V gene. This CDR3 region has 17 residues. CDR3 protein: CASSVDPKSGRADTQYF. The CDR3 DNA reads TGTGCCAGCAGCGTAGATCCCAAGAGCGGGAGAGCGGATACGCAGTATTTT.

The gene calls are TRBV27 and TRBJ2-1; D is perhaps TRBD1 (6 bases). This CDR3 is built from 14 residues. CDR1 and CDR2 from the germline V gene are MNHEY and SMNVEV (reference sequence). Trimming pared 5 bases from V and 5 bases from J, leaving 13 bases between. This CDR3 is CASSRAGTNNEQFF. CDR3 DNA sequence: TGTGCCAGCAGTCGCGCCGGGACAAACAATGAGCAGTTCTTC.

V usage is TRBV9 and J usage is TRBJ2-7, with a tentative D call TRBD2 (6 bases). Trimming pared 3 bases from V and 3 bases from J, leaving 13 bases between. The CDR3 spans 14 residues. Germline V gene data show CDR1 as SGDLS and CDR2 as YYNGEE. The chain's CDR3 is CASSASGTRYEQYF. The CDR3 bases are TGTGCCAGCAGCGCCTCCGGGACTCGCTACGAGCAGTACTTC.

V usage is TRBV28 and J usage is TRBJ1-5; TRBD1 is a possible D gene (5 bases). V lost 6 bases to trimming and J lost 0 bases, with 12 bases between them. Germline V gene lookup returns CDR1 MDHEN and CDR2 SYDVKM. The CDR3 is 15 amino acids. In DNA, the CDR3 is TGTGCCAGCAGCACCAGGGTGTATAGCAATCAGCCCCAGCATTTT. It yields the protein CASSTRVYSNQPQHF.

CDR3 region: CASSLIPGLRSSYEQYF. The CDR3 DNA reads as TGTGCCAGCAGCCTAATACCGGGACTGCGAAGCTCCTACGAGCAGTACTTC. The chain has TRBV7-9 and TRBJ2-7; D is possibly TRBD2 (6 bases). Germline V gene lookup returns CDR1 SEHNR and CDR2 FQNEAQ (reference sequence). V was trimmed by 5 bases and J by 0 bases, leaving 20 bases between them. This CDR3 has 17 residues. The whole variable domain, filled in from reference TRBV7-9 and TRBJ2-7, reads DTGVSQNPRHKITKRGQNVTFRCDPISEHNRLYWYRQTLGQGPEFLTYFQNEAQLEKSRLLSDRFSAERPKGSFSTLEIQRTEQGDSAMYLCASSLIPGLRSSYEQYFGPGTRLTVT.

The CDR3 protein is CASSQDPGGNTEAFF. The CDR3 coding sequence is TGCGCCAGCAGCCAAGATCCGGGTGGTAACACTGAAGCTTTCTTT. V gene TRBV4-1 combines with J gene TRBJ1-1; D uncertain. V was cut by 0 bases and J by 2 bases, with 10 bases left in between. CDR1 is MGHRA and CDR2 is YSYEKL in the germline V gene. The CDR3 covers 15 residues.

The CDR3 spells CASSASGRLEEQFF. The CDR3 coding sequence is TGCGCCAGCAGTGCTAGCGGGAGATTAGAGGAGCAGTTCTTC. V gene TRBV10-2 combines with J gene TRBJ2-1; TRBD2 matches at 10 bases. This CDR3 is 14 amino acids long. The V gene end was trimmed by 4 bases and the J gene end by 10 bases; junction bases not matched to a gene: 7. Germline V gene sequence: CDR1 WSHSY, CDR2 SAAADI.

A single count supports this clone. The CDR3 nucleotides are TGTGCCTGGAGATCTCGGGACAGGGGGATTTATCAGTACTTC. As protein: CAWRSRDRGIYQYF. The rearrangement uses TRBV30 and TRBJ2-7; 11 bases align to TRBD1. The CDR3 contains 14 residues. Per germline, CDR1 GTSNPN and CDR2 SVGIG (reference sequence). The V segment lost 3 bases and the J segment 10 bases; nucleotides outside the gene matches: 11.

J is TRBJ1-1 and V is TRBV18; D is undetermined. CDR1 and CDR2 (germline): KGHSH, LQKENI. The germline V and J ends were trimmed by 5 bases and 7 bases, with 11 bases remaining between them. This CDR3 is 12 amino acids long. CDR3 in amino acids: CASSSGRIEAFF. CDR3 sequence (DNA): TGTGCCAGCTCATCAGGACGGATTGAAGCTTTCTTT.

DNA for the CDR3: TGTGCCACCAGCAGTAACGAAGAGACCCAGTACTTC. Its translation is CATSSNEETQYF. The chain combines TRBV15 with TRBJ2-5, with unresolved D. The CDR3 extends over 12 amino acids. With 3 bases removed from V and 3 bases from J, the gap between germline ends came to 5 bases. Germline lookup yields CDR1 LNHNV and CDR2 YYDKDF (reference sequence).

The chain has TRBV9 and TRBJ2-2; 7 nucleotides agree with TRBD1. The germline gives CDR1 SGDLS, CDR2 YYNGEE. CDR3 size: 14 residues. V dropped 0 bases and J dropped 6; count of bases not matched to a gene: 2. CDR3 protein: CASSVEGAAGELFF. The CDR3 DNA reads TGTGCCAGCAGCGTAGAGGGGGCGGCCGGGGAGCTGTTTTTT.

The genes are TRBV27 and TRBJ1-5; D remains ambiguous. CDR3 length equals 15 residues. From germline, CDR1 is MNHEY and CDR2 SMNVEV (reference sequence). Trimming left V 3 bases short and J 2 bases short, with 11 bases between. Here the CDR3 DNA reads TGTGCCAGCAGTTTTATGGGGTTTGGCAATCAGCCCCAGCATTTT. Translation: CASSFMGFGNQPQHF.

The V and J genes are TRBV5-1 and TRBJ2-7; possibly TRBD1 for D (5 bases). The germline V and J ends were trimmed by 2 bases and 5 bases, with 14 bases remaining between them. CDR3 length: 14 residues. The germline V gene has CDR1 SGHRS and CDR2 YFSETQ. Here the CDR3 DNA reads TGCGCCAGCAGCTTCGACGACAGTGGCCACGAGCAGTACTTC. This encodes CASSFDDSGHEQYF.

This chain links TRBV4-2 with TRBJ2-7; TRBD2 might be the D (8 bases). V gave up 5 bases and J gave up 2 bases, with 19 bases separating them. Germline CDR1 LGHNA, CDR2 YNFKEQ. This CDR3 contains 16 residues. The CDR3: CASSYTPGGGAYEQYF. The CDR3 DNA follows: TGTGCCAGCAGCTATACCCCGGGAGGGGGCGCCTACGAGCAGTACTTC.

The chain employs TRBV28 and TRBJ2-7, with D tentatively TRBD2 (5 bases). V lost 6 bases and J lost 6, with 21 bases in between. Germline V gives CDR1 MDHEN, CDR2 SYDVKM. The length of the CDR3 is 15 residues. CDR3 loop: CASSIPRAPGGEQYF. CDR3 nucleotides: TGTGCCAGCAGCATACCCCGGGCCCCAGGAGGCGAGCAGTACTTC.

This clone was counted a single time. The chain uses TRBV29-1 and TRBJ2-3; tentative D call: TRBD2 (5 bases). Trimming pared 2 bases from V and 0 bases from J, leaving 24 bases between. The CDR3 has 19 residues. The germline V gene has CDR1 SQVTM and CDR2 ANQGSEA. The chain's CDR3 is CSVESVRLTDGLSTDTQYF. In nucleotides, the CDR3 is TGCAGCGTTGAAAGTGTCAGACTAACCGACGGACTTAGCACAGATACGCAGTATTTT.

Comment on this clone: Its ends do not fully match the called genes, so a read error is possible. The chain joins TRBV27 to TRBJ2-3; TRBD2 matches 11 bases. Germline V CDR1 and CDR2: MNHEY, SMNVEV (reference sequence). The CDR3 spans 14 residues. The CDR3 DNA is TGTGCCAGCACTTTAGCGGGAGGGTCAGATACGCAGTATTTT. Its translation is CASTLAGGSDTQYF.

This chain joins TRBV11-2 and TRBJ1-1, with D perhaps matching TRBD1 (5 bases). This CDR3 spans 14 amino acids. V gave up 8 bases and J gave up 4 bases, with 17 bases separating them. Germline V lookup: CDR1 SGHAT, CDR2 FQNNGV. The CDR3 DNA reads TGTGCCAGCTCGGCGGCAGGGTTGGGCACTGAAGCTTTCTTT. This sequence encodes CASSAAGLGTEAFF.

The chain employs TRBV7-2 and TRBJ2-7; a possible D gene is TRBD2 (5 bases). CDR1 is SGHTA, CDR2 FQGNSA, per germline. The CDR3 has 13 residues. The V gene lost 5 bases and the J gene lost 6 bases, with 14 bases spanning the gap. The DNA for the CDR3 is TGTGCCAGCAGCCCCTCCAGCGGATTCGAGCAGTACTTC. Encoded protein: CASSPSSGFEQYF.

As concerns this clone: In the same sample, other DNA sequences code for this CDR3. This sequence joins TRBV28 and TRBJ2-7, with D perhaps TRBD2 (5 bases). The V gene lost 6 bases and the J gene lost 4 bases, with 10 bases spanning the gap. The CDR3 contains 12 residues. CDR1 and CDR2 from the germline V gene are MDHEN and SYDVKM. The CDR3, as DNA: TGTGCCAGCAGAGACTCGGGGTACGAGCAGTACTTC. It translates to CASRDSGYEQYF.

The V and J genes are TRBV11-2 and TRBJ2-1; 7 nucleotides match TRBD1. CDR1 and CDR2 (germline): SGHAT, FQNNGV. The CDR3 has 13 residues. Trimming removed 3 bases from V and 8 bases from J; junction bases left unmatched: 4. CDR3 residues: CASSFEGAYEQFF. The CDR3 nucleotides read TGTGCCAGCAGCTTTGAGGGGGCCTATGAGCAGTTCTTC.

In the case of this clone: One end of the junction varies from germline; a read error may be responsible. CDR3 residues: CASSLGGPLNIF. Written as DNA, the CDR3 is TGTGCCAGCAGCTTAGGAGGGCCACTGAACATCTTT. This sequence joins TRBV7-2 and TRBJ1-1; no reliable D call. Per the germline V gene, CDR1 is SGHTA and CDR2 is FQGNSA. The CDR3 runs 12 residues.

This clone came up once. CDR3 sequence reads: CASSEGHTYTDTQYF. CDR3 coding DNA: TGTGCCAGCAGTGAGGGGCACACTTACACAGATACGCAGTATTTT. This sequence joins TRBV2 and TRBJ2-3; D perhaps matches TRBD1 (5 bases). The CDR3 is 15 residues long. V dropped 3 bases and J dropped 2 bases, with 12 bases sitting between them. CDR1 is SNHLY, CDR2 FYNNEI, per germline.

The J gene is TRBJ1-5, the V gene TRBV9; D possibly corresponds to TRBD1 (5 bases). CDR1 and CDR2 (germline): SGDLS, YYNGEE. V was cut by 4 bases and J by 2 bases, with 10 bases left in between. This CDR3 region has 14 residues. As DNA, the CDR3 is TGTGCCAGCAGCCTGGGACCGGGCAATCAGCCCCAGCATTTT. Its protein is CASSLGPGNQPQHF.

V is TRBV27 and J is TRBJ2-7; 8 bases fit TRBD1. There are 15 residues in the CDR3. CDR1 and CDR2 (germline): MNHEY, SMNVEV (reference sequence). V dropped 2 bases and J dropped 1; count of bases not matched to a gene: 4. The CDR3 nucleotides read TGTGCCAGCAGTTTAAAGTGGACAGGGTCCTACGAGCAGTACTTC. As protein: CASSLKWTGSYEQYF.

The CDR3 sequence is CASSLEAGGSGEQYF. The DNA of the CDR3 is TGTGCCAGCAGCTTAGAGGCGGGAGGCTCGGGGGAGCAGTACTTC. This chain links TRBV7-6 with TRBJ2-7, with TRBD2 matching over 8 bases. From germline, CDR1 is SGHVS and CDR2 FNYEAQ. Losses at the gene ends were 1 base for V and 7 bases for J; bases not matched to a gene: 9. CDR3 size: 15 residues. Full variable domain (remainder filled in from reference TRBV7-6 and TRBJ2-7): GAGVSQSPRYKVTKRGQDVALRCDPISGHVSLYWYRQALGQGPEFLTYFNYEAQQDKSGLPNDRFSAERPEGSISTLTIQRTEQRDSAMYRCASSLEAGGSGEQYFGPGTRLTVT.